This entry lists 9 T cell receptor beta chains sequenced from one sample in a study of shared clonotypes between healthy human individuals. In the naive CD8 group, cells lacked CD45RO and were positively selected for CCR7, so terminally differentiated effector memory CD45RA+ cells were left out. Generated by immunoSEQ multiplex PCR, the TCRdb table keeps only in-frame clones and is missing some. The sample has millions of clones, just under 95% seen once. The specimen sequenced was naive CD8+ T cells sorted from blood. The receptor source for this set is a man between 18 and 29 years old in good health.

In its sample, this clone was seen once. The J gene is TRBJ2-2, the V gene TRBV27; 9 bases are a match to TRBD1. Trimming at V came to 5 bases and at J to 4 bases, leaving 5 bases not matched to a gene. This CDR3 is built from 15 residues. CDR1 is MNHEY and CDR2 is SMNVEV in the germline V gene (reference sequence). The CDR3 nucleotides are TGTGCCAGCAGTCCCGGGACAGGGACCACCGGGGAGCTGTTTTTT. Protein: CASSPGTGTTGELFF.

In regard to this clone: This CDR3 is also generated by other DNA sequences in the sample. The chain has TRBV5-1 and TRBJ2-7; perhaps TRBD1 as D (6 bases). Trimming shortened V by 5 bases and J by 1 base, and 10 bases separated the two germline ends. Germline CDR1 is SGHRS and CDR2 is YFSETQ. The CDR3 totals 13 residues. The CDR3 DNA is TGCGCCAGCAGTCCAGGGGTTTCCTACGAGCAGTACTTC. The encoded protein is CASSPGVSYEQYF.

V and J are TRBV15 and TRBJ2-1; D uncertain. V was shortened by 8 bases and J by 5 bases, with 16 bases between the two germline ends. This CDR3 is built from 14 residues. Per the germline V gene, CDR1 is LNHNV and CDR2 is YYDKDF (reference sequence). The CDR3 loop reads CATGPEYNNNEQFF. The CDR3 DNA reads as TGTGCCACCGGACCCGAATATAATAACAATGAGCAGTTCTTC.

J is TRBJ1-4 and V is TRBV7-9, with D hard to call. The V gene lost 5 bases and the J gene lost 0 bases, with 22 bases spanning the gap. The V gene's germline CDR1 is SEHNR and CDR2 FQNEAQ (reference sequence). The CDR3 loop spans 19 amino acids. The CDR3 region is CASSPEIGEWGTTNEKLFF. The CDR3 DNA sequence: TGTGCCAGCAGCCCCGAGATTGGGGAATGGGGTACAACTAATGAAAAACTGTTTTTT.

The CDR3 reads CASSSSGTGFYEQYF. Written as DNA, the CDR3 is TGTGCCAGCAGCTCTAGCGGGACAGGTTTTTACGAGCAGTACTTC. The chain carries TRBV5-4 and TRBJ2-7, with a weak D call TRBD2 (9 bases). CDR1 is SGHNT, CDR2 YYREEE, per germline (reference sequence). The CDR3 length is 15 residues. V lost 3 bases to trimming and J lost 4 bases, with 17 bases between them.

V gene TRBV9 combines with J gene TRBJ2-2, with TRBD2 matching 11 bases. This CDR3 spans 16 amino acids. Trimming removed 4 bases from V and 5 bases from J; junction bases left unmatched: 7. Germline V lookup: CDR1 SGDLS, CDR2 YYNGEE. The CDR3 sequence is CASSSRLAGFTGELFF. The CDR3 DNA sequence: TGTGCCAGCAGCTCAAGACTAGCGGGGTTTACCGGGGAGCTGTTTTTT.

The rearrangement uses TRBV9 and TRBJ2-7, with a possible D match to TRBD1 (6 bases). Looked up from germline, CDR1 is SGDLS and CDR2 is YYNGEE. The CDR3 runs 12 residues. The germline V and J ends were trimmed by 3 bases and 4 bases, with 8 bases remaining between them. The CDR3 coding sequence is TGTGCCAGCAGCGCAGGGGAATACGAGCAGTACTTC. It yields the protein CASSAGEYEQYF.

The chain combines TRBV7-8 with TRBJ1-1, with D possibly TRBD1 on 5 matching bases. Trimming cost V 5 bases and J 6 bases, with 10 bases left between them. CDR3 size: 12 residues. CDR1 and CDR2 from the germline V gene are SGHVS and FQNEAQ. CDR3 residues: CASSVGGAEAFF. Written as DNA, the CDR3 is TGTGCCAGCAGCGTCGGGGGGGCTGAAGCTTTCTTT.

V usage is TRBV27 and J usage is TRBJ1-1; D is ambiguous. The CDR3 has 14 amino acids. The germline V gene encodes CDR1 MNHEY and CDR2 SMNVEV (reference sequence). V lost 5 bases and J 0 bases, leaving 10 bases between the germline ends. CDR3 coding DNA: TGTGCCAGCAGTAGCCCGATGGTGAACACTGAAGCTTTCTTT. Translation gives CASSSPMVNTEAFF.